This TCR beta chain was sequenced in a study of T cells after yellow fever vaccination. Overall study context: Low-cell-number fractions were prepared with SMART-Seq v4 Ultra Low Input.

Study outcomes and limitations: Few clonotypes appeared in both CD4 and CD8 compartments. There was a possibility that FACS-sorted repertoires contained abundant clonotypes contaminating from the bulk population. A weaker but faster secondary response was observed, peaking on day 5 versus 15.

TCRdb fed the 5' RACE reads into MiXCR, producing one record per CDR3 protein. The sample records about 510,000 distinct CDR3 sequences, 20% to 25% being singletons. This clonotype turned up a few times. The antigen remains unidentified. The CDR3 spans 16 residues. V was pared by 5 bases and J by 1 base, with 15 bases between. Per germline, CDR1 SGHAT and CDR2 FQNNGV. V and J are TRBV11-2 and TRBJ2-1; TRBD2 is a possible D gene (6 bases). This TCR was sampled from a man between 18 and 29 years old who received the YFV17D yellow fever vaccine. Sequences were derived from PBMCs, sampled roughly 23 days after the first yellow fever vaccination. The CDR3 sequence: CASSPRLVRSYNEQFF. DNA of the CDR3: TGTGCCAGCAGCCCCCGACTAGTTCGGTCCTACAATGAGCAGTTCTTC.